Listed below are T cell receptor beta chains from one sample, sequenced in a study of cytomegalovirus exposure and HLA in healthy donors. Sequenced by immunoSEQ multiplex PCR; TCRdb stores in-frame clones only, minus some. In all, the sample yields roughly 58,000 clones. Sequenced material: PBMCs. The receptors derive from a woman aged 45-59 years in good health and CMV-seropositive. Each CDR3 is given with its conserved first and last residue. Fields, in order: D gene, V gene, J gene, CDR3 DNA, CDR3 protein. The D gene is left open where the match is weak.

D gene: -
V gene: TRBV28
J gene: TRBJ2-1
CDR3 DNA: TGTGCCAGCAGTCCGGTCGGTTTGGGGGCGGGAGCAAAGAATGAGCAGTTCTTC
CDR3 protein: CASSPVGLGAGAKNEQFF

D gene: -
V gene: TRBV19
J gene: TRBJ1-1
CDR3 DNA: TGTGCCAGTAGTTGGTGGGGGGGTGAAGCTTTCTTT
CDR3 protein: CASSWWGGEAFF

D gene: -
V gene: TRBV28
J gene: TRBJ1-5
CDR3 DNA: TGTGCCAGCAGCCCGCTCCCCCAGGCATTGGGTCAGCCCCAGCATTTT
CDR3 protein: CASSPLPQALGQPQHF

D gene: -
V gene: TRBV7-8
J gene: TRBJ1-1
CDR3 DNA: TGTGCCAGCAGCTCCCGGGGGGGTGGGAACACTGAAGCTTTCTTT
CDR3 protein: CASSSRGGGNTEAFF

D gene: -
V gene: TRBV5-8
J gene: TRBJ2-7
CDR3 DNA: TGTGCCAGCATCCCCGACATGTACTACGAGCAGTACTTC
CDR3 protein: CASIPDMYYEQYF

D gene: -
V gene: TRBV5-1
J gene: TRBJ1-6
CDR3 DNA: TGCGCCAGCAGCTTGGCCTTAGGGGGATTATCACCCCTCCACTTT
CDR3 protein: CASSLALGGLSPLHF

D gene: -
V gene: TRBV18
J gene: TRBJ1-5
CDR3 DNA: TGTGCCAGCTCACAAACCCTCACAGGGACGGCCAATCAGCCCCAGCATTTT
CDR3 protein: CASSQTLTGTANQPQHF

D gene: -
V gene: TRBV4-2
J gene: TRBJ2-1
CDR3 DNA: TGTGCCAGCAGCCAAGATAGCTCTAGCATTGAGCAGTTCTTC
CDR3 protein: CASSQDSSSIEQFF

D gene: -
V gene: TRBV6-1
J gene: TRBJ1-6
CDR3 DNA: TGTGCCAGCAGCGCAGGGCCCTATAATTCACCCCTCCACTTT
CDR3 protein: CASSAGPYNSPLHF

D gene: TRBD2
V gene: TRBV6-5
J gene: TRBJ2-1
CDR3 DNA: TGTGCCAGCAGTACTAGCGGGACCCCCGGGAATGAGCAGTTCTTC
CDR3 protein: CASSTSGTPGNEQFF

D gene: -
V gene: TRBV30
J gene: TRBJ1-5
CDR3 DNA: TGTGCCTGGACCTCCCCGGGACACCTCAATCAGCCCCAGCATTTT
CDR3 protein: CAWTSPGHLNQPQHF

D gene: -
V gene: TRBV14
J gene: TRBJ2-2
CDR3 DNA: TGTGCCAGCAGCCTCTTGTGGGGGCGCGGGGAGCTGTTTTTT
CDR3 protein: CASSLLWGRGELFF

D gene: TRBD1
V gene: TRBV7-2
J gene: TRBJ1-1
CDR3 DNA: TGTGCCAGCAGCTTCCGGGACAGGGGGTGGGAGGGGACTGAAGCTTTCTTT
CDR3 protein: CASSFRDRGWEGTEAFF

D gene: -
V gene: TRBV5-8
J gene: TRBJ1-2
CDR3 DNA: TGTGCCAGCAGCTTGGGGGGCGCGGAAGGCTACACCTTC
CDR3 protein: CASSLGGAEGYTF

D gene: -
V gene: TRBV7-5
J gene: TRBJ1-5
CDR3 DNA: TGTGCCAGAGGATTGGACAGGGGTCAGCCCCAGCATTTT
CDR3 protein: CARGLDRGQPQHF

D gene: -
V gene: TRBV6-6
J gene: TRBJ1-2
CDR3 DNA: TGTGCCAGCAGTTACCCGGATGCCGGGGGTGGCTACACCTTC
CDR3 protein: CASSYPDAGGGYTF

D gene: -
V gene: TRBV6-1
J gene: TRBJ1-1
CDR3 DNA: TGTGCCACCAGAGACAGACAGAACACTGAAGCTTTCTTT
CDR3 protein: CATRDRQNTEAFF

D gene: TRBD2
V gene: TRBV19
J gene: TRBJ2-1
CDR3 DNA: TGTGCCAGTAGTATAGCCAGCGGGAGTTCTTTGTTAAATGAGCAGTTCTTC
CDR3 protein: CASSIASGSSLLNEQFF

D gene: -
V gene: TRBV5-4
J gene: TRBJ2-3
CDR3 DNA: TGTGCCAGCAGCCCCCGACTAGAGTTCACAGATACGCAGTATTTT
CDR3 protein: CASSPRLEFTDTQYF

D gene: TRBD2
V gene: TRBV7-2
J gene: TRBJ2-1
CDR3 DNA: TGTGCCAGCAGCGTACCGGGTAGCGGGGTGGGGAATGAGCAGTTCTTC
CDR3 protein: CASSVPGSGVGNEQFF

D gene: TRBD1
V gene: TRBV29-1
J gene: TRBJ2-1
CDR3 DNA: TGCAGCGGTTGGGACAGTGTCAATGAGCAGTTCTTC
CDR3 protein: CSGWDSVNEQFF

D gene: -
V gene: TRBV7-9
J gene: TRBJ1-2
CDR3 DNA: TGTGCCAGCAGCTCCAATGAAAGGGACAATCGCCCCCACTATGGCTACACCTTC
CDR3 protein: CASSSNERDNRPHYGYTF

D gene: -
V gene: TRBV28
J gene: TRBJ1-3
CDR3 DNA: TGTGCCAGCAGCTTGCGTGGCCGGTTGACAGTTTCTGGAAACACCATATATTTT
CDR3 protein: CASSLRGRLTVSGNTIYF

D gene: -
V gene: TRBV7-9
J gene: TRBJ1-2
CDR3 DNA: TGTGCCAGCAGCTTAAGGCAGGGGACCTATGGCTACACCTTC
CDR3 protein: CASSLRQGTYGYTF

D gene: TRBD1
V gene: TRBV4-3
J gene: TRBJ1-2
CDR3 DNA: TGCGCCAGCAGCCAAGATTCAATGGACAGGATCCACTATGGCTACACCTTC
CDR3 protein: CASSQDSMDRIHYGYTF

D gene: -
V gene: TRBV6-5
J gene: TRBJ1-4
CDR3 DNA: TGTGCCAGCAGGGCACACGCAACTAATGAAAAACTGTTTTTT
CDR3 protein: CASRAHATNEKLFF

D gene: TRBD1
V gene: TRBV19
J gene: TRBJ2-7
CDR3 DNA: TGTGCCAGTAGTGGACAGGGGTTACACGAGCAGTACTTC
CDR3 protein: CASSGQGLHEQYF

D gene: -
V gene: TRBV9
J gene: TRBJ1-6
CDR3 DNA: TGTGCCAGCAGCGCGACAGGTTACTCATATAATTCACCCCTCCACTTT
CDR3 protein: CASSATGYSYNSPLHF

D gene: TRBD2
V gene: TRBV28
J gene: TRBJ2-3
CDR3 DNA: TGTGCCAGCGAAGGGCGGGAGGGCCAGTCCCTAGATACGCAGTATTTT
CDR3 protein: CASEGREGQSLDTQYF

D gene: TRBD1
V gene: TRBV7-9
J gene: TRBJ1-1
CDR3 DNA: TGTGCCAGCAGCCTCCGGGACAGGGCCTTTGAAGCTTTCTTT
CDR3 protein: CASSLRDRAFEAFF

D gene: TRBD2
V gene: TRBV19
J gene: TRBJ2-1
CDR3 DNA: TGTGCCAGTAGTCCCCTAACTAGCGGGAATGAGCAGTTCTTC
CDR3 protein: CASSPLTSGNEQFF

D gene: -
V gene: TRBV11-2
J gene: TRBJ1-1
CDR3 DNA: TGTGCCAGCAGCCCATTTGTGAACACTGAAGCTTTCTTT
CDR3 protein: CASSPFVNTEAFF

D gene: -
V gene: TRBV4-1
J gene: TRBJ2-7
CDR3 DNA: TGCGCCAGCAGCCAAGAACCAGACGAGCAGTACTTC
CDR3 protein: CASSQEPDEQYF

D gene: TRBD1
V gene: TRBV9
J gene: TRBJ2-3
CDR3 DNA: TGTGCCAGCAGCGTCCGGGACAGACTCCATACTAGCACAGATACGCAGTATTTT
CDR3 protein: CASSVRDRLHTSTDTQYF

D gene: TRBD1
V gene: TRBV18
J gene: TRBJ1-1
CDR3 DNA: TGTGCCAGCTCACCTGGACAGGATGGCACTGAAGCTTTCTTT
CDR3 protein: CASSPGQDGTEAFF

D gene: -
V gene: TRBV15
J gene: TRBJ2-5
CDR3 DNA: TGTGCCACCAGCAATGGCCCCGCAAAGACCCAGTACTTC
CDR3 protein: CATSNGPAKTQYF

D gene: TRBD1
V gene: TRBV9
J gene: TRBJ1-5
CDR3 DNA: TGTGCCAGCAGCTCACAAACAGGGGAGCCCCAGCATTTT
CDR3 protein: CASSSQTGEPQHF

D gene: TRBD1
V gene: TRBV30
J gene: TRBJ2-7
CDR3 DNA: TGTGCCTGGAGTTTATCCCGGGACAGGGTTAGGAACGAGCAGTACTTC
CDR3 protein: CAWSLSRDRVRNEQYF

D gene: -
V gene: TRBV28
J gene: TRBJ1-2
CDR3 DNA: TGTGCCAGCAGTCCTAATCGCTATGGCTACACCTTC
CDR3 protein: CASSPNRYGYTF

D gene: -
V gene: TRBV19
J gene: TRBJ2-7
CDR3 DNA: TGTGCCAGTAGTATAGATCTCGGACTATCCTACGAGCAGTACTTC
CDR3 protein: CASSIDLGLSYEQYF

D gene: -
V gene: TRBV14
J gene: TRBJ2-7
CDR3 DNA: TGTGCCAGCAGCCAAGATAGCGGCAACTCCTACGAGCAGTACTTC
CDR3 protein: CASSQDSGNSYEQYF

D gene: TRBD1
V gene: TRBV9
J gene: TRBJ1-2
CDR3 DNA: TGTGCCAGCAGCGTAGAGGGACAGGGGGCGCGGGGCTACACCTTC
CDR3 protein: CASSVEGQGARGYTF

D gene: -
V gene: TRBV30
J gene: TRBJ1-4
CDR3 DNA: TGTGCCTGGAGTGTACTAGGAGCTCGCGTTGAAAAACTGTTTTTT
CDR3 protein: CAWSVLGARVEKLFF

D gene: TRBD1
V gene: TRBV19
J gene: TRBJ1-1
CDR3 DNA: TGTGCCAGTAGTAGAGGACAGGGTAGGTACACTGAAGCTTTCTTT
CDR3 protein: CASSRGQGRYTEAFF

D gene: -
V gene: TRBV4-3
J gene: TRBJ2-5
CDR3 DNA: TGCGCCAGCAGCCATGTCACACAAGAGACCCAGTACTTC
CDR3 protein: CASSHVTQETQYF

D gene: -
V gene: TRBV18
J gene: TRBJ1-1
CDR3 DNA: TGTGCCAGCTCACCTACACAGAACACTGAAGCTTTCTTT
CDR3 protein: CASSPTQNTEAFF